Shown below are 26 T cell receptor beta chains from a single sample sequenced in a study of blood T cell repertoires in COVID-19. The table came from immunoSEQ multiplex PCR; TCRdb's copy has only in-frame clones and leaves some out. Of about 81,000 clones in the sample, about nine tenths were seen once. The sample was peripheral blood. Receptor source: a man aged 65 to 85 with active or convalescent COVID-19.

This chain links TRBV10-3 with TRBJ2-3; a possible D gene is TRBD2 (6 bases). Per the germline V gene, CDR1 is ENHRY and CDR2 is SYGVKD. V was clipped by 8 bases and J by 5 bases, with 17 bases between them. CDR3 length: 14 residues. Written as DNA, the CDR3 is TGTGCCATCCGCGAGGAGGGGACGGGAGATACGCAGTATTTT. This gives the protein CAIREEGTGDTQYF.

This sequence joins TRBV7-9 and TRBJ2-3, with TRBD2 matching over 12 bases. Trimming at V came to 2 bases and at J to 5 bases, leaving 5 bases not matched to a gene. The CDR3 totals 16 residues. Germline V gene sequence: CDR1 SEHNR, CDR2 FQNEAQ (reference sequence). CDR3 sequence: CASSLPSGGALDTQYF. The CDR3 coding sequence is TGTGCCAGCAGCTTACCTAGCGGGGGGGCCCTAGATACGCAGTATTTT.

This clone was recorded a few times. The J gene is TRBJ1-3, the V gene TRBV6-1, with D unresolved. Trimming took 2 bases from V and 0 from J, leaving 8 bases between them. CDR1 and CDR2 from the germline V gene are MNHNS and SASEGT. This CDR3 region has 15 residues. The CDR3 bases are TGTGCCAGCAGTGAATTAGCCAACTCTGGAAACACCATATATTTT. It codes for CASSELANSGNTIYF.

This chain connects TRBV5-4 to TRBJ2-7; 11 positions agree with TRBD1. The V gene end was trimmed by 2 bases and the J gene end by 7 bases; junction bases not matched to a gene: 5. The germline V gene encodes CDR1 SGHNT and CDR2 YYREEE (reference sequence). The CDR3 length is 14 residues. The CDR3 sequence: CASSFGQGAGEQYF. The CDR3 DNA sequence: TGTGCCAGCAGCTTTGGACAGGGGGCTGGGGAGCAGTACTTC.

The rearrangement links TRBV21-1 to TRBJ2-7; the D call TRBD2 from the table was never checked on the DNA. TRBV21-1 is labeled a pseudogene. The CDR3 loop spans 15 amino acids. The CDR3 coding sequence is TGTGCCAGCAGCAAAGTCCGCGGGGGCTTCGACGAGCAGTACTTC. It is translated as CASSKVRGGFDEQYF.

This clone was counted only a few times. The chain recombines TRBV11-2 with TRBJ1-1, with D possibly matching TRBD1 (5 bases). The ends were cut back, 3 bases at V and 4 bases at J, with 15 bases in the middle. This CDR3 spans 15 amino acids. CDR1 and CDR2 from the germline V gene are SGHAT and FQNNGV. The chain's CDR3 is CASSLFPRAVTEAFF. The CDR3 DNA reads as TGTGCCAGCAGCTTGTTTCCCAGGGCGGTCACTGAAGCTTTCTTT.

Worth noting for this clone: At one of its ends the junction is not consistent with the germline gene, which may arise from a read error. The CDR3 loop is CSFELFRDTEAFF. DNA for the CDR3: TGCAGCTTTGAGTTGTTTCGGGACACTGAAGCTTTCTTT. The chain combines TRBV29-1 with TRBJ1-1; no clear D. The CDR3 has 13 residues. CDR1 and CDR2 from the germline V gene are SQVTM and ANQGSEA.

The rearrangement links TRBV6-2 or TRBV6-3 to TRBJ2-3, with TRBD2 matching over 10 bases. CDR1 MNHEY and CDR2 SVGEGT come from the germline V gene. The junction had 13 bases not matched to a gene; V was cut back by 5 bases and J by 2 bases. The CDR3 has 18 amino acids. CDR3 amino acids: CASSHVPGLARDTDTQYF. The CDR3 coding sequence is TGTGCCAGCAGTCACGTCCCGGGACTAGCGCGGGACACAGATACGCAGTATTTT.

The chain combines TRBV2 with TRBJ2-7; 8 positions match TRBD1. Germline loops: CDR1 SNHLY, CDR2 FYNNEI. V lost 3 bases and J lost 3; bases outside the gene matches: 7. This CDR3 spans 15 amino acids. CDR3 amino acids: CASSEGRGRSYEQYF. Written as DNA, the CDR3 is TGTGCCAGCAGTGAGGGCAGGGGGCGCAGCTACGAGCAGTACTTC.

This chain uses TRBV5-6 with TRBJ2-7; D is uncertain. This CDR3 has 14 amino acids. Germline CDR1 SGHDT, CDR2 YYEEEE. The V and J ends lost 0 bases and 4 bases respectively, with 11 bases between them. The CDR3 loop is CASSLGPQAYEQYF. The CDR3 nucleotides read TGTGCCAGCAGCTTGGGCCCCCAGGCGTACGAGCAGTACTTC.

The V call is TRBV25-1, the J call TRBJ1-6; D is ambiguous. The CDR3 totals 16 residues. Germline loops: CDR1 MGHDK, CDR2 SYGVNS. Trimming shortened V by 5 bases and J by 10 bases, and 21 bases separated the two germline ends. The CDR3 spells CASSPQAAGRGSPLHF. For the CDR3, the DNA is TGTGCCAGCAGTCCCCAGGCGGCAGGACGGGGATCACCCCTCCACTTT.

The chain is built from TRBV5-8 and TRBJ1-2, with 7 bases aligning to TRBD1. The CDR3 is 13 residues long. Per the germline V gene, CDR1 is SGHTS and CDR2 is YDEGEE. V trimming: 2 bases; J trimming: 8 bases; junction bases outside the gene matches: 6. CDR3 sequence reads: CASSLEGARGYTF. CDR3 DNA sequence: TGTGCCAGCAGCTTAGAGGGGGCGCGCGGCTACACCTTC.

The chain couples TRBV5-1 to TRBJ1-4; TRBD1 matches 9 bases. CDR1 is SGHRS and CDR2 is YFSETQ in the germline V gene. V was pared by 4 bases and J by 5 bases, with 6 bases of the junction left unmatched. The CDR3 is 15 amino acids. The CDR3 reads CASSTGQGMNEKLFF. In nucleotides, the CDR3 is TGCGCCAGCAGCACCGGACAGGGGATGAATGAAAAACTGTTTTTT.

CDR3 sequence: CATSRDYSYEQYF. In nucleotides, the CDR3 is TGTGCCACCAGCAGAGATTACAGTTACGAGCAGTACTTC. V usage is TRBV15 and J usage is TRBJ2-7; D gene unclear. Germline lookup yields CDR1 LNHNV and CDR2 YYDKDF (reference sequence). V shed 0 bases and J shed 4 bases, with 7 bases lying between them. The CDR3 consists of 13 residues.

The V gene is TRBV5-4, the J gene TRBJ2-1; tentative D call: TRBD2 (5 bases). The germline V gene encodes CDR1 SGHNT and CDR2 YYREEE (reference sequence). Trimming took off 3 bases at V and 8 bases at J, with 15 bases between the two ends. The CDR3 is 14 amino acids. The CDR3, as DNA: TGTGCCAGCAGCTGGCCGGGAACCCCACATGAGCAGTTCTTC. Protein product: CASSWPGTPHEQFF.

This clone has only a few counts. The chain employs TRBV5-1 and TRBJ1-1; maybe TRBD1 (5 bases). V dropped 0 bases and J dropped 5 bases, with 8 bases sitting between them. Germline assignment: CDR1 SGHRS and CDR2 YFSETQ. The CDR3 sequence is 13 residues long. This chain's CDR3 is CASSLGQKTEAFF. The CDR3 DNA reads as TGCGCCAGCAGCTTGGGACAGAAGACTGAAGCTTTCTTT.

The chain employs TRBV3-1 (or the pseudogene TRBV3-2) and TRBJ2-1; 13 nucleotides align to TRBD2. The V segment lost 3 bases and the J segment 7 bases; nucleotides outside the gene matches: 6. The CDR3 runs to 16 residues. Looked up from germline, CDR1 is LGHDT and CDR2 is YNNKEL (reference sequence). The CDR3 sequence: CASSQVLAGGRNEQFF. DNA for the CDR3: TGTGCCAGCAGCCAGGTACTAGCGGGGGGGCGGAATGAGCAGTTCTTC.

This chain joins TRBV5-4 and TRBJ2-3; tentatively, D is TRBD2 (7 bases). This CDR3 contains 15 residues. With 4 bases removed from V and 4 bases from J, the gap between germline ends came to 16 bases. Germline CDR1 reads SGHNT; CDR2 reads YYREEE (reference sequence). CDR3: CASSRGGGEADTQYF. The CDR3 coding sequence is TGTGCCAGCAGCCGTGGAGGGGGGGAAGCAGATACGCAGTATTTT. The variable domain in full, completed from reference TRBV5-4 and TRBJ2-3, reads ETGVTQSPTHLIKTRGQQVTLRCSSQSGHNTVSWYQQALGQGPQFIFQYYREEENGRGNFPPRFSGLQFPNYSSELNVNALELDDSALYLCASSRGGGEADTQYFGPGTRLTVL.

This clone came up once. This chain joins TRBV4-1 and TRBJ2-5; D is undetermined. The CDR3 runs 17 residues. V lost 6 bases and J lost 1, with 21 bases in between. The germline V gene has CDR1 MGHRA and CDR2 YSYEKL. CDR3 bases: TGCGCCAGCAGTACCCTGGCGCAGCGTCAGACCCAAGAGACCCAGTACTTC. Residues: CASSTLAQRQTQETQYF.

The chain combines TRBV28 with TRBJ2-3, with D perhaps TRBD2 (7 bases). The CDR3 has 16 amino acids. V gave up 5 bases and J gave up 0 bases, with 15 bases separating them. CDR1 is MDHEN and CDR2 is SYDVKM in the germline V gene. This CDR3 reads CASSDPGGPSTDTQYF. In DNA, the CDR3 is TGTGCCAGCAGTGATCCGGGGGGCCCAAGCACAGATACGCAGTATTTT.

This clone was seen a single time. V is TRBV6-5 and J is TRBJ2-7; TRBD1 matches at 8 bases. Looked up from germline, CDR1 is MNHEY and CDR2 is SVGAGI. Trimming at V came to 6 bases and at J to 4 bases, leaving 11 bases not matched to a gene. This CDR3 has 15 residues. CDR3 DNA sequence: TGTGCCAGCAGCTCCTACCGACAGGGGAATTACGAGCAGTACTTC. This encodes CASSSYRQGNYEQYF.

The chain employs TRBV5-1 and TRBJ2-5, with D unresolved. The CDR3 is 13 residues long. V was pared by 3 bases and J by 5 bases, with 11 bases between. Germline loops: CDR1 SGHRS, CDR2 YFSETQ. The chain's CDR3 is CASSSEVPETQYF. Here the CDR3 DNA reads TGCGCCAGCAGCTCAGAGGTACCGGAGACCCAGTACTTC. The entire variable domain, with the rest obtained from reference TRBV5-1 and TRBJ2-5, is as follows: KAGVTQTPRYLIKTRGQQVTLSCSPISGHRSVSWYQQTPGQGLQFLFEYFSETQRNKGNFPGRFSGRQFSNSRSEMNVSTLELGDSALYLCASSSEVPETQYFGPGTRLLVL.

The rearrangement joins TRBV28 to TRBJ1-6; 10 bases fit TRBD1. Germline lookup yields CDR1 MDHEN and CDR2 SYDVKM. After removal of 11 bases from V and 10 bases from J, the junction contained 5 bases not matched to a gene. CDR3 size: 12 residues. CDR3 sequence: CAGGQGRSPLHF. CDR3 DNA sequence: TGTGCCGGGGGACAGGGGCGATCACCCCTCCACTTT.

J is TRBJ1-3 and V is TRBV5-1; no clear D gene. CDR1 is SGHRS, CDR2 YFSETQ, per germline. Trimming stripped 0 bases from V and 1 base from J, with 5 bases between. CDR3 length: 14 residues. The CDR3 region has the DNA TGCGCCAGCAGCTTGGACGGTTCTGGAAACACCATATATTTT. Its protein product is CASSLDGSGNTIYF.

This sequence joins TRBV5-4 and TRBJ1-1, with 9 bases identical to TRBD1. V was pared by 4 bases and J by 6 bases, with 10 bases of the junction left unmatched. Germline V CDR1 and CDR2: SGHNT, YYREEE (reference sequence). The CDR3 is 15 amino acids. The CDR3 is CASSPRDRVFAEAFF. In DNA form, the CDR3 reads TGTGCCAGCAGCCCCCGGGACAGGGTTTTCGCTGAAGCTTTCTTT. Full variable domain (remainder filled in from reference TRBV5-4 and TRBJ1-1): ETGVTQSPTHLIKTRGQQVTLRCSSQSGHNTVSWYQQALGQGPQFIFQYYREEENGRGNFPPRFSGLQFPNYSSELNVNALELDDSALYLCASSPRDRVFAEAFFGQGTRLTVV.

The genes are TRBV20-1 and TRBJ1-5; TRBD1 is a possible D gene (5 bases). Between the trimmed V and J ends, which lost 3 bases and 8 bases, there was a span of 17 bases. This CDR3 region has 14 residues. CDR1 is DFQATT and CDR2 is SNEGSKA in the germline V gene (reference sequence). The CDR3 sequence: CSASRGTRREPQHF. Written as DNA, the CDR3 is TGCAGTGCTAGTCGGGGGACCCGGCGGGAGCCCCAGCATTTT.